This T cell receptor beta chain was obtained from a study of shared clonotypes between healthy human individuals. Clones were sequenced by immunoSEQ multiplex PCR, and TCRdb holds only the in-frame ones, with some missing. In the table there are roughly 1.4 million clones, around 98.5% of which are singletons. Donors, healthy HIV-negative adults, lacked recent acute infections or vaccinations. All of the donors resided in Nashville, Tennessee, and each was a Caucasian adult. General study points: For naive CD4 cells, around 5% of clonotypes were shared across a handful of donors. Large sequencing depth failed to make sorted-subset sequencing complete, rarefaction showed.

The V end lost 1 base, the J end lost 11 bases, and 14 bases lay between the germline ends. Germline loops: CDR1 ENHRY, CDR2 SYGVKD. CDR3 length: 13 residues. Regarding this clone: No antigen is known for it.

The TCR comes from a man aged 30 to 39 in good health. V usage is TRBV10-3 and J usage is TRBJ1-1; possible D gene TRBD1, 5 bases. The sample comprised naive CD4+ T cells sorted from blood. Subset of the sample: CD45RA+ positively selected. The CDR3 region is CAISEWQTESAFF. CDR3 nucleotide sequence: TGTGCCATCAGTGAGTGGCAGACAGAGAGCGCTTTCTTT.